This entry lists 8 T cell receptor beta chains sequenced from one sample in a study of CD8 T cells in ankylosing spondylitis. A single record per CDR3 protein comes from TCRdb applying MiXCR to the 5' RACE reads. The repertoire holds around 300,000 distinct CDR3 sequences, with over 12% as singletons. The specimen was blood, either unsorted or a sorted T cell fraction (not recorded which). These receptors were obtained from a male donor with ankylosing spondylitis or in good health (not recorded which).

Only a few counts were recorded for this clonotype. This sequence joins TRBV12-3 or TRBV12-4 and TRBJ2-3; 11 bases match TRBD2. The CDR3 sequence is 18 residues long. J was trimmed by 1 base and V by 0 bases; bases with no gene match: 6. CDR3 bases: TGTGCCAGCAGTTTAGCGCCGGGACTAGCGGACCGCACAGATACGCAGTATTTT. Protein sequence: CASSLAPGLADRTDTQYF.

The V and J genes are TRBV5-6 and TRBJ2-5; possible D gene TRBD2, 6 bases. The CDR3 totals 14 residues. Trimming removed 4 bases from V and 5 bases from J, with 15 bases in between. Germline V lookup: CDR1 SGHDT, CDR2 YYEEEE. The CDR3 here is CASSTVRGMETQYF. DNA of the CDR3: TGTGCCAGCAGCACTGTCCGGGGGATGGAGACCCAGTACTTC.

The chain recombines TRBV18 with TRBJ2-1; no reliable D call. V gave up 1 base and J gave up 2 bases, with 6 bases separating them. Germline assignment: CDR1 KGHSH and CDR2 LQKENI. The length of the CDR3 is 14 residues. CDR3 sequence reads: CASSPQVTYNEQFF. The CDR3 nucleotides read TGTGCCAGCTCACCACAGGTTACCTACAATGAGCAGTTCTTC.

This chain connects TRBV6-6 to TRBJ2-3; D unclear. CDR1 and CDR2 from the germline V gene are MNHNY and SVGAGI (reference sequence). Trimming shortened V by 0 bases and J by 14 bases, and 15 bases separated the two germline ends. The CDR3 loop spans 13 amino acids. The CDR3 reads CASSYSIKPEPYF. In DNA form, the CDR3 reads TGTGCCAGCAGTTACTCGATCAAGCCAGAGCCGTATTTT.

The rearrangement uses TRBV6-4 and TRBJ2-2; a possible D gene is TRBD1 (5 bases). The CDR3 has 15 residues. Germline V gene sequence: CDR1 MRHNA, CDR2 SNTAGT. The V end lost 3 bases, the J end lost 6 bases, and 14 bases lay between the germline ends. The CDR3 coding sequence is TGTGCCAGCAGTGAAGGGGCCGGAATCCCCGGGGAGCTGTTTTTT. The encoded protein is CASSEGAGIPGELFF.

The J gene is TRBJ1-2, the V gene TRBV12-3 or TRBV12-4; 8 positions match TRBD1. Trimming removed 1 base from V and 12 bases from J; junction bases left unmatched: 7. The CDR3 runs 13 residues. The CDR3 is CASSLGPRGRDTF. The CDR3 nucleotides read TGTGCCAGCAGTTTAGGGCCCAGGGGGCGCGACACCTTC.

The CDR3 DNA is TGTGCCAGCAGCTTAGGAGGTGGTAGAGGGAATCAGCCCCAGCATTTT. Encoded protein: CASSLGGGRGNQPQHF. V is TRBV7-2 and J is TRBJ1-5; D is uncertain. The V end lost 1 base, the J end lost 4 bases, and 14 bases lay between the germline ends. Per germline, CDR1 SGHTA and CDR2 FQGNSA. The CDR3 spans 16 residues.

The chain couples TRBV5-6 to TRBJ1-5; no reliable D call. Between the trimmed V and J ends, which lost 1 base and 7 bases, there was a span of 9 bases. The V gene's germline CDR1 is SGHDT and CDR2 YYEEEE. This CDR3 comprises 13 residues. The CDR3: CASSLNKVQPQHF. The CDR3 coding sequence is TGTGCCAGCAGCTTGAACAAAGTACAGCCCCAGCATTTT.